Detailed here is one T cell receptor beta chain. No antigen is known for it. These data originate in a study of CD8+ T cells in alopecia areata. Points from the study as a whole: Sequenced scalp T cells also include alphabeta T cells resident in normal skin. The study found TCR sharing across patients less clear than in mice, possibly for HLA reasons. An increase in clonality over normal scalp was evident in lesional scalp, especially alopecia totalis/universalis.

From germline, CDR1 is MNHEY and CDR2 SVGAGI. This CDR3 has 16 amino acids. Trimming took 2 bases from V and 5 from J, leaving 18 bases between them. Sorted out of PBMCs were CD4+ T cells and CD8+ T cells. After isolation, RNA underwent reverse transcription to generate cDNA as the sequencing template. The repertoire was sequenced with immunoSEQ multiplex PCR; TCRdb's copy has only in-frame clones and lacks some. The sample consists of roughly 150,000 clones, about three fifths of them appearing once. The material sequenced was CD4+ T cells sorted from blood. J is TRBJ2-5 and V is TRBV6-5; no firm D call. The receptor was isolated from a human donor in good health. CDR3 in amino acids: CASSYLSLGQGETQYF. CDR3 DNA: TGTGCCAGCAGTTACCTCAGCCTCGGGCAAGGGGAGACCCAGTACTTC.